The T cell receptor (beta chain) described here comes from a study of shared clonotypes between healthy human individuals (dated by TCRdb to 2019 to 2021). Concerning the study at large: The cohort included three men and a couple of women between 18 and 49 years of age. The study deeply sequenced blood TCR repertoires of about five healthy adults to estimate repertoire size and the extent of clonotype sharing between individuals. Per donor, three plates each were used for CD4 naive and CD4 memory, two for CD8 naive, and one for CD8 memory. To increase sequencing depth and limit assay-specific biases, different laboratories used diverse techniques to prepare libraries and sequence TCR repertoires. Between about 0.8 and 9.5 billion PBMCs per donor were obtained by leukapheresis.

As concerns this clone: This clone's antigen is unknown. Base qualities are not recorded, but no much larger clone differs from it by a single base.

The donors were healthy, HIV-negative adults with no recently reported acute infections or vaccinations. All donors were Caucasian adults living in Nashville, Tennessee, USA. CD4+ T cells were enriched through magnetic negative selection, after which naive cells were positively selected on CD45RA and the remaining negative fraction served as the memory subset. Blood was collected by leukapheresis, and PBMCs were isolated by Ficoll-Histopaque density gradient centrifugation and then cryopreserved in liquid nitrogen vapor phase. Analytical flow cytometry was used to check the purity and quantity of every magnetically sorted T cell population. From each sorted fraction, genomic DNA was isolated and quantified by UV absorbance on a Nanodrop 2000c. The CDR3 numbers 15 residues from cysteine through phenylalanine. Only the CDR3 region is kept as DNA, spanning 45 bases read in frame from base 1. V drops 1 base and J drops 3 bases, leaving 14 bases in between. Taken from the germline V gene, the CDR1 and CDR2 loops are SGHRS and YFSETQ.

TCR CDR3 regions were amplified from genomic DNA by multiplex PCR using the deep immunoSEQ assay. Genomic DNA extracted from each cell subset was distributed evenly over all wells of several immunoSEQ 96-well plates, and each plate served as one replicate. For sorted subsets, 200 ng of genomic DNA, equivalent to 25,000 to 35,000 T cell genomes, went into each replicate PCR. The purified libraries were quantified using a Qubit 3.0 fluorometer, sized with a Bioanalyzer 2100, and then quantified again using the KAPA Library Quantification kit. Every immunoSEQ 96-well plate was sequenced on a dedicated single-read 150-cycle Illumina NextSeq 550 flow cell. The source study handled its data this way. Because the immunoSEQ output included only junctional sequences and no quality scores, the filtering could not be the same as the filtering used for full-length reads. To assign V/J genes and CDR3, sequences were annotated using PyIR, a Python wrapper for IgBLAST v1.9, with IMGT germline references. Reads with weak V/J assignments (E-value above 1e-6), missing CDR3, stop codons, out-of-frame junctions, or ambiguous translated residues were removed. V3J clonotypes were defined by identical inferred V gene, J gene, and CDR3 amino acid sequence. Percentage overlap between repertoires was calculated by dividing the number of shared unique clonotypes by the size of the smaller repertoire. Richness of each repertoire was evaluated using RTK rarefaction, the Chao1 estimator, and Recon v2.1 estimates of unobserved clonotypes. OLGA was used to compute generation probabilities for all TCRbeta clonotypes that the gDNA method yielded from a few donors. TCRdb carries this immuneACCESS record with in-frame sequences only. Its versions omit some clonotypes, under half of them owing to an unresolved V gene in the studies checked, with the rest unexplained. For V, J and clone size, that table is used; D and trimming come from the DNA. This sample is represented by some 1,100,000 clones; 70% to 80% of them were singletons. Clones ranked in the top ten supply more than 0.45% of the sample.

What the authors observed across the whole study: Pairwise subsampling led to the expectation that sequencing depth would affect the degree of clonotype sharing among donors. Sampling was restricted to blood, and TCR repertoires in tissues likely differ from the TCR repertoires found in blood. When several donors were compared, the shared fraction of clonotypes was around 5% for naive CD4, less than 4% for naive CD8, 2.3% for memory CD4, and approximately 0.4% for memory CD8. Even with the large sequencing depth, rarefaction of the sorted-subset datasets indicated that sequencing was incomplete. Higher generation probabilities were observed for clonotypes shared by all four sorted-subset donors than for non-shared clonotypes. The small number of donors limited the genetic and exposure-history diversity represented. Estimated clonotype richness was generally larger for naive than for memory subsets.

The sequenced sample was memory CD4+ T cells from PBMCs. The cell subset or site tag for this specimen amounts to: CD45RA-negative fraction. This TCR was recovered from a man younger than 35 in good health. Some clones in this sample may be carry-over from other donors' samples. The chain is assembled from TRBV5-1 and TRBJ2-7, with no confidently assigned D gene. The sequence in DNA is TGCGCCAGCAGCTTGAGGTCCTGGTCGAACTACGAGCAGTACTTC. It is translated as CASSLRSWSNYEQYF. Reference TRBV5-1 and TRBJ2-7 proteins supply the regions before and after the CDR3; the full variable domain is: KAGVTQTPRYLIKTRGQQVTLSCSPISGHRSVSWYQQTPGQGLQFLFEYFSETQRNKGNFPGRFSGRQFSNSRSEMNVSTLELGDSALYLCASSLRSWSNYEQYFGPGTRLTVT.